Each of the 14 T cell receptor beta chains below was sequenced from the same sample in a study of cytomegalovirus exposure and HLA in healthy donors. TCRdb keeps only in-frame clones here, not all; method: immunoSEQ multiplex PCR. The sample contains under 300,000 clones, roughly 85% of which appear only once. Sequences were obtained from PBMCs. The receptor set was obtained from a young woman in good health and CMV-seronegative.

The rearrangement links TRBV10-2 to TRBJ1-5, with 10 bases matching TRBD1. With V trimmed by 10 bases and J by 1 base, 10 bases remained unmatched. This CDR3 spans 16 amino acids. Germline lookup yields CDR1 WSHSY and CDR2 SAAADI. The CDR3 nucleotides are TGCGCCACCAAGGACCGGGACAGGGGAAGCAATCAGCCCCAGCATTTT. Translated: CATKDRDRGSNQPQHF.

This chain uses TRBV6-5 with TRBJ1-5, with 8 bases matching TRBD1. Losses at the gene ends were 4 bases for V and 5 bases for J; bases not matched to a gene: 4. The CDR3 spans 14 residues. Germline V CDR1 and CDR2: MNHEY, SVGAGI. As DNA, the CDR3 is TGTGCCAGCAGTTCCTCAGGGGGCCATCAGCCCCAGCATTTT. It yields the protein CASSSSGGHQPQHF.

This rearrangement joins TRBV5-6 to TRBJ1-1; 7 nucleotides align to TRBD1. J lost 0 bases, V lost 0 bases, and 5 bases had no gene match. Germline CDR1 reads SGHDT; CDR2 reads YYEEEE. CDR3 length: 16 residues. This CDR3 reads CASSLGAGTVNTEAFF. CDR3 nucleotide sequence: TGTGCCAGCAGCTTGGGGGCAGGGACAGTGAACACTGAAGCTTTCTTT.

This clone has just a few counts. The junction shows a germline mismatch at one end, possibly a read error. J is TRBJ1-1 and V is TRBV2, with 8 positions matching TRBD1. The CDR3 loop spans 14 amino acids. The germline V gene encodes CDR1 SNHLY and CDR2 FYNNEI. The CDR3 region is CASRNSGTGPVRLF. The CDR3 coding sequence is TGTGCCAGCAGAAACTCCGGGACAGGCCCAGTTAGACTCTTT.

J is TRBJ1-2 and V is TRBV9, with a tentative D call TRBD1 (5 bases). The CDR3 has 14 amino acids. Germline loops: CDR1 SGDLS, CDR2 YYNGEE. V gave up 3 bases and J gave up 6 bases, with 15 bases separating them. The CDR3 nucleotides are TGTGCCAGCAGCGGCGGGACCACGATGGATGGCTACACCTTC. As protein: CASSGGTTMDGYTF.

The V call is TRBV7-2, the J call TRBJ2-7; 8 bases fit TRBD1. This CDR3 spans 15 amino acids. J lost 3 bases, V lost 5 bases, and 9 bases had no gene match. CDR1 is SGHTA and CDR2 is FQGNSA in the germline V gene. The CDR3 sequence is CASSRPDRAIYEQYF. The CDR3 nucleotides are TGTGCCAGCAGCCGCCCGGACAGGGCGATCTACGAGCAGTACTTC.

The CDR3 nucleotides read TGTGCCGGGGCTAGCGGGGCTCAAGAGACCCAGTACTTC. This encodes CAGASGAQETQYF. The chain is built from TRBV7-9 and TRBJ2-5; 9 bases agree with TRBD2. The ends lost 11 bases at V and 2 bases at J; junction bases unmatched: 6. The CDR3 runs to 13 residues. Looked up from germline, CDR1 is SEHNR and CDR2 is FQNEAQ (reference sequence).

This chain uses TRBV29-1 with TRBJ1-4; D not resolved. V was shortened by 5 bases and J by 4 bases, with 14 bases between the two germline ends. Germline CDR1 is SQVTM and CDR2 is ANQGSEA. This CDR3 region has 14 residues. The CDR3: CSVRWAPSNEKLFF. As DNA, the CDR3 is TGCAGCGTTCGGTGGGCACCAAGTAATGAAAAACTGTTTTTT.

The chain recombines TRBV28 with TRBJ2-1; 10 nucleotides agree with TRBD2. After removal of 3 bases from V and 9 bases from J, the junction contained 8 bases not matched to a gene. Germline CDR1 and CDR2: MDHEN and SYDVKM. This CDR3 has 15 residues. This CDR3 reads CASSFTLAGAIEQFF. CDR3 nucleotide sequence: TGTGCCAGCAGTTTTACGCTAGCGGGAGCTATTGAGCAGTTCTTC.

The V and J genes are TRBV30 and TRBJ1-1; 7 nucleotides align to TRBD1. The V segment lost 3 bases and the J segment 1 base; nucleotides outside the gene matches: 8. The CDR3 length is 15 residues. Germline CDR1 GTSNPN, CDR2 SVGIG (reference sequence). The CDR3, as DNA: TGTGCCTGGAGAGGAGGGGGCCGGAAGAACACTGAAGCTTTCTTT. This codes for CAWRGGGRKNTEAFF.

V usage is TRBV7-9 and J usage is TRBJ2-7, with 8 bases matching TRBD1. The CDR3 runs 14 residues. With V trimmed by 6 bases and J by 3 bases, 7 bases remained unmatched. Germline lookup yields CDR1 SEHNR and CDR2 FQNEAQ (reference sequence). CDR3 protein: CASRPGQGIYEQYF. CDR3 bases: TGTGCCAGCAGACCCGGACAGGGAATCTACGAGCAGTACTTC. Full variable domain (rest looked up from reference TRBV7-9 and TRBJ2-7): DTGVSQNPRHKITKRGQNVTFRCDPISEHNRLYWYRQTLGQGPEFLTYFQNEAQLEKSRLLSDRFSAERPKGSFSTLEIQRTEQGDSAMYLCASRPGQGIYEQYFGPGTRLTVT.

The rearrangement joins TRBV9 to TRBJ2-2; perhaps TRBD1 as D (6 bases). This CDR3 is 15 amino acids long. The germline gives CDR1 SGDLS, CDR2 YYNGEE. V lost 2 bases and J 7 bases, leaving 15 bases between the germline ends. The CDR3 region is CASSVATVGGGELFF. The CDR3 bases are TGTGCCAGCAGCGTTGCCACAGTAGGGGGCGGGGAGCTGTTTTTT.

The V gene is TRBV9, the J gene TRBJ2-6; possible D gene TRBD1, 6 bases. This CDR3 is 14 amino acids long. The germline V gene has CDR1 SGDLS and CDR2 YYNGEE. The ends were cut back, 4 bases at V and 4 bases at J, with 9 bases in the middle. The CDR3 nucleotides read TGTGCCAGCAGCCCTGGGGGCGGGGCCAACGTCCTGACTTTC. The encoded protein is CASSPGGGANVLTF.

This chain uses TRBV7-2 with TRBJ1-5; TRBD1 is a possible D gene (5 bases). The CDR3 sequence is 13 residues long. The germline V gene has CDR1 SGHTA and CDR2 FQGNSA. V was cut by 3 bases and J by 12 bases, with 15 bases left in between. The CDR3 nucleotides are TGTGCCAGCAGCTTGGGGTCTTCGGGGGACCAGCATTTT. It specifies CASSLGSSGDQHF.